Below, 26 T cell receptor beta chains from the same sample are listed, as sequenced in a study of blood T cell repertoires in COVID-19. Produced via immunoSEQ multiplex PCR; TCRdb's table is partial and in-frame only. The sample holds approximately 150,000 clones, about 92% seen once. Sequencing input: peripheral blood. The receptors here all came from a man between 60 and 75 years old with active or convalescent COVID-19.

The DNA of the CDR3 is TGTGCCAGCAGTGAGAGGGTTAACACTGAAGCTTTCTTT. Translation gives CASSERVNTEAFF. The J gene is TRBJ1-1, the V gene TRBV2; D remains ambiguous. CDR3 length equals 13 residues. The germline gives CDR1 SNHLY, CDR2 FYNNEI. V was clipped by 3 bases and J by 2 bases, with 7 bases between them.

Concerning this clone: A junction end diverges from the germline sequence, so it may reflect a read error. This chain connects TRBV6-5 to TRBJ1-3; TRBD1 agrees at 7 bases. The germline V gene has CDR1 MNHEY and CDR2 SVGAGI. This CDR3 is built from 14 residues. The CDR3 here is CASTQTGFGNSIYF. For the CDR3, the DNA is TGTGCCAGCACCCAGACAGGGTTTGGAAACTCCATATATTTT.

The chain is built from TRBV5-1 and TRBJ2-7, with 9 positions matching TRBD1. The CDR3 consists of 14 residues. The germline V gene has CDR1 SGHRS and CDR2 YFSETQ. Losses at the gene ends were 4 bases for V and 6 bases for J; bases not matched to a gene: 8. The CDR3 coding sequence is TGCGCCAGCAGCCCACGGGACAGGGTTGGCGAGCAGTACTTC. Its protein product is CASSPRDRVGEQYF.

This clone was detected a few times. The gene calls are TRBV3-1 (or the pseudogene TRBV3-2) and TRBJ2-7; 13 nucleotides align to TRBD2. The CDR3 consists of 16 residues. V shed 4 bases and J 2 bases; nucleotides not matched to a gene: 5. Germline CDR1 LGHDT, CDR2 YNNKEL (reference sequence). CDR3 sequence (DNA): TGTGCCAGCAGCCGTTCGGGACTAGCGGGAACCTACGAGCAGTACTTC. Its translation is CASSRSGLAGTYEQYF.

This chain uses TRBV9 with TRBJ1-5, with TRBD1 identical over 7 bases. Germline V gene lookup returns CDR1 SGDLS and CDR2 YYNGEE. This CDR3 is built from 13 residues. With V trimmed by 3 bases and J by 7 bases, 4 bases remained unmatched. The CDR3 nucleotides are TGTGCCAGCAGCGCGGGGACAGCGCAGCCCCAGCATTTT. It is translated as CASSAGTAQPQHF.

This clone was detected only once. The J gene is TRBJ2-5, the V gene TRBV7-2; no definite D call. Trimming shortened V by 3 bases and J by 2 bases, and 4 bases separated the two germline ends. Germline CDR1 and CDR2: SGHTA and FQGNSA. CDR3 length equals 12 residues. CDR3 sequence (DNA): TGTGCCAGCAGCTTTACACAAGAGACCCAGTACTTC. Translating gives CASSFTQETQYF.

V gene TRBV29-1 combines with J gene TRBJ1-2, with TRBD1 matching 8 bases. This CDR3 region has 14 residues. Trimming cost V 4 bases and J 1 base; bases outside gene matches: 5. The V gene's germline CDR1 is SQVTM and CDR2 ANQGSEA. The CDR3 loop reads CSVGPDRDNYGYTF. The CDR3 DNA follows: TGCAGCGTTGGACCGGACAGGGATAACTATGGCTACACCTTC.

CDR3 sequence (DNA): TGTGCCAGTAGTCCTTCGGACAGGGTTAGAGGGGAGCAGTACTTC. Residues: CASSPSDRVRGEQYF. The chain employs TRBV19 and TRBJ2-7, with 8 nucleotides matching TRBD1. CDR1 LNHDA and CDR2 SQIVND come from the germline V gene (reference sequence). Unmatched junction bases numbered 13, after V lost 5 bases and J lost 7 bases. This CDR3 has 15 residues.

In this sample, this clone turned up once. The chain has TRBV4-1 and TRBJ1-3; the D is unclear. V was trimmed by 0 bases and J by 7 bases, leaving 16 bases between them. This CDR3 comprises 16 residues. Germline loops: CDR1 MGHRA, CDR2 YSYEKL. CDR3 DNA sequence: TGCGCCAGCAGCCAAGAACCCCCCCCGCGCAGGAACACCATATATTTT. Protein: CASSQEPPPRRNTIYF.

This chain joins TRBV7-9 and TRBJ1-2; weak D call: TRBD1 (5 bases). Germline V lookup: CDR1 SEHNR, CDR2 FQNEAQ (reference sequence). The CDR3 runs 14 residues. The germline V and J ends were trimmed by 1 base and 4 bases, with 10 bases remaining between them. The CDR3 protein is CASSLVAGLYGYTF. The CDR3 DNA follows: TGTGCCAGCAGCTTAGTGGCAGGGCTCTATGGCTACACCTTC.

The chain links TRBV2 to TRBJ2-2; 10 bases match TRBD1. V shed 4 bases and J 6 bases; nucleotides not matched to a gene: 11. Germline V lookup: CDR1 SNHLY, CDR2 FYNNEI. This CDR3 has 17 amino acids. This chain's CDR3 is CASSALPGQGLPGELFF. The CDR3 DNA reads TGTGCCAGCAGTGCACTACCGGGACAGGGGCTCCCCGGGGAGCTGTTTTTT.

The CDR3 DNA sequence: TGTGCCAGCAGTTTATCGACAGCTAACTATGGCTACACCTTC. Protein sequence: CASSLSTANYGYTF. The J gene is TRBJ1-2, the V gene TRBV28, with a tentative D call TRBD1 (5 bases). The germline gives CDR1 MDHEN, CDR2 SYDVKM. The CDR3 extends over 14 amino acids. V was pared by 1 base and J by 0 bases, with 6 bases between.

The gene calls are TRBV27 and TRBJ2-7, with TRBD2 matching over 9 bases. This CDR3 is 15 amino acids long. The V and J ends lost 5 bases and 6 bases, in that order; junction bases with no gene match: 11. Germline CDR1 reads MNHEY; CDR2 reads SMNVEV (reference sequence). The chain's CDR3 is CASSAYGTSYGEQYF. The DNA of the CDR3 is TGTGCCAGCAGTGCCTACGGGACTAGCTATGGCGAGCAGTACTTC.

CDR3 nucleotide sequence: TGTGCCAGCAGCGTAGACCCTAGTTCATGGGAGACCCAGTACTTC. This translates into CASSVDPSSWETQYF. The rearrangement uses TRBV9 and TRBJ2-5; D not resolved. The CDR3 covers 15 residues. The germline V and J ends were trimmed by 0 bases and 5 bases, with 14 bases remaining between them. CDR1 is SGDLS and CDR2 is YYNGEE in the germline V gene.

The sample holds a few counts of this clone. The rearrangement links TRBV10-2 to TRBJ1-2, with D maybe TRBD1 (6 bases). The CDR3 loop spans 13 amino acids. The V end lost 6 bases, the J end lost 2 bases, and 10 bases lay between the germline ends. The germline gives CDR1 WSHSY, CDR2 SAAADI. For the CDR3, the DNA is TGCGCCAGCAGCGGGACAAGCAACTATGGCTACACCTTC. Translating gives CASSGTSNYGYTF.

J is TRBJ2-7 and V is TRBV5-4; 7 bases are a match to TRBD2. Germline-derived CDR1 and CDR2 are SGHNT and YYREEE (reference sequence). V was clipped by 4 bases and J by 1 base; unmatched bases: 8. CDR3 length equals 15 residues. CDR3 DNA sequence: TGTGCCAGCAGCCTCCGCGGGGGAATATCCTACGAGCAGTACTTC. The encoded protein is CASSLRGGISYEQYF.

This clone was recorded once. This chain connects TRBV18 to TRBJ1-2, with 12 bases lining up with TRBD1. Per germline, CDR1 KGHSH and CDR2 LQKENI. Trimming cost V 3 bases and J 4 bases; bases outside gene matches: 6. This CDR3 spans 16 amino acids. The CDR3: CASSPGTGGAGYGYTF. DNA of the CDR3: TGTGCCAGCTCACCCGGGACAGGGGGCGCCGGCTATGGCTACACCTTC.

The chain carries TRBV6-1 and TRBJ1-6; 7 bases line up with TRBD1. With 3 bases clipped from V and 10 bases from J, the junction kept 9 bases outside the gene matches. There are 15 residues in the CDR3. Germline values: CDR1 MNHNS, CDR2 SASEGT. CDR3 DNA: TGTGCCAGCAGTGAGAAGGAGGGGGCACACTCACCCCTCCACTTT. Its protein is CASSEKEGAHSPLHF.

The chain recombines TRBV3-1 (or the pseudogene TRBV3-2) with TRBJ2-5; perhaps TRBD1 as D (6 bases). Trimming removed 0 bases from V and 5 bases from J, with 10 bases in between. From germline, CDR1 is LGHDT and CDR2 YNNKEL (reference sequence). The CDR3 runs to 14 residues. This CDR3 is CASSQDARGETQYF. As DNA, the CDR3 is TGTGCCAGCAGCCAAGATGCCAGGGGCGAGACCCAGTACTTC.

The rearrangement links TRBV19 to TRBJ2-7; TRBD2 agrees at 10 bases. The CDR3 runs to 14 residues. V trimming: 7 bases; J trimming: 4 bases; junction bases outside the gene matches: 7. Germline CDR1 is LNHDA and CDR2 is SQIVND (reference sequence). For the CDR3, the DNA is TGTGCCAGTATCGGACTAGCGGCCCGTTACGAGCAGTACTTC. It is translated as CASIGLAARYEQYF. Supplemented by reference TRBV19 and TRBJ2-7, the full variable domain reads DGGITQSPKYLFRKEGQNVTLSCEQNLNHDAMYWYRQDPGQGLRLIYYSQIVNDFQKGDIAEGYSVSREKKESFPLTVTSAQKNPTAFYLCASIGLAARYEQYFGPGTRLTVT.

J is TRBJ1-5 and V is TRBV19; 9 nucleotides agree with TRBD1. This CDR3 is 19 amino acids long. In germline, CDR1 is LNHDA, CDR2 SQIVND (reference sequence). Trimming removed 5 bases from V and 0 bases from J; junction bases left unmatched: 14. CDR3 DNA: TGTGCCAGTAGTCGCGGAGGGACAGGGTGGGAATATAGCAATCAGCCCCAGCATTTT. Its protein product is CASSRGGTGWEYSNQPQHF.

The chain carries TRBV19 and TRBJ1-1; 7 positions match TRBD1. Germline assignment: CDR1 LNHDA and CDR2 SQIVND (reference sequence). The CDR3 extends over 16 amino acids. Trimming cost V 1 base and J 1 base; bases outside gene matches: 6. Here the CDR3 DNA reads TGTGCCAGTAGTATAGTCTCAGCAGGGGGGAACACTGAAGCTTTCTTT. Amino acid sequence: CASSIVSAGGNTEAFF.

This clone was found once. The chain combines TRBV7-2 with TRBJ2-2; TRBD1 aligns across 9 bases. The CDR3 spans 16 residues. Germline CDR1 SGHTA, CDR2 FQGNSA. Losses at the gene ends were 10 bases for V and 4 bases for J; bases not matched to a gene: 13. The CDR3 loop is CAIPQGDRVTTGELFF. The CDR3, as DNA: TGTGCCATCCCTCAGGGGGACAGGGTGACCACCGGGGAGCTGTTTTTT.

This chain connects TRBV3-1 (or the pseudogene TRBV3-2) to TRBJ1-1; the D gene is possibly TRBD1 (6 bases). The CDR3 covers 14 residues. Germline CDR1 is LGHDT and CDR2 is YNNKEL (reference sequence). Trimming removed 1 base from V and 1 base from J, with 7 bases in between. DNA for the CDR3: TGTGCCAGCAGCCAAGGGGGGCGGAACACTGAAGCTTTCTTT. It codes for CASSQGGRNTEAFF.

CDR3 sequence: CAISEGRSGRVVAYEQYF. CDR3 DNA sequence: TGTGCCATCAGTGAAGGTCGTTCGGGAAGGGTTGTAGCCTACGAGCAGTACTTC. J is TRBJ2-7 and V is TRBV10-3; D might be TRBD2 (5 bases). CDR1 ENHRY and CDR2 SYGVKD come from the germline V gene. V was shortened by 3 bases and J by 2 bases, with 23 bases between the two germline ends. There are 18 residues in the CDR3.

This rearrangement joins TRBV28 to TRBJ1-6; D perhaps matches TRBD1 (5 bases). V was shortened by 2 bases and J by 5 bases, with 7 bases between the two germline ends. The germline CDR1 and CDR2 sequences are MDHEN and SYDVKM. The length of the CDR3 is 14 residues. CDR3 DNA sequence: TGTGCCAGCAGTTTAGCCAGGGATAATTCACCCCTCCACTTT. Its translation is CASSLARDNSPLHF.